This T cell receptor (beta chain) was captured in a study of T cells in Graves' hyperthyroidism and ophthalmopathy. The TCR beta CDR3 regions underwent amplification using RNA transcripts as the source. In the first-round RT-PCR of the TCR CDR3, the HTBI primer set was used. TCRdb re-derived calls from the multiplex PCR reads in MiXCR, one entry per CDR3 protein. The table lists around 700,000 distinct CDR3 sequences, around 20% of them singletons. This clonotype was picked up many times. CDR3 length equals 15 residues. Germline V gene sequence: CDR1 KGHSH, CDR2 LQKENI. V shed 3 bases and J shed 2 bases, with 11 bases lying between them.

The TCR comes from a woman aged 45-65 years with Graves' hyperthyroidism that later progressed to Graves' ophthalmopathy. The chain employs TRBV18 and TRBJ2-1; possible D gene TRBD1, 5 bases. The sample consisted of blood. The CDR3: CASSPNRPTYNEQFF. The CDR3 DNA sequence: TGTGCCAGCTCACCCAACAGGCCAACCTACAATGAGCAGTTCTTC.